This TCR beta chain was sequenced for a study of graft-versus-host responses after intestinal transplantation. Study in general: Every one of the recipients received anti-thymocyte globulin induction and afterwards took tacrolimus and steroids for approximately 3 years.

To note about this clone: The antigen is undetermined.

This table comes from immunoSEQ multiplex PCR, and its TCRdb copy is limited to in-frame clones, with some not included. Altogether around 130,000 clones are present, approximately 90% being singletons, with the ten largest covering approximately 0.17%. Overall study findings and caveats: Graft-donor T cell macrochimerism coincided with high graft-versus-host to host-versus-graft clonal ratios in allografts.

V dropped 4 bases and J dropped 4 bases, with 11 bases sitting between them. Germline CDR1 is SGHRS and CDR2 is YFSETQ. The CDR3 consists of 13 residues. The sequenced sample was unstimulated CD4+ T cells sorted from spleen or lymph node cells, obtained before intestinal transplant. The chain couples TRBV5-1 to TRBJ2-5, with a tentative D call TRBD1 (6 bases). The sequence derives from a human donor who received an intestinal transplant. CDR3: CASSPGVGETQYF. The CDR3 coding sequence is TGCGCCAGCAGCCCAGGGGTGGGAGAGACCCAGTACTTC.